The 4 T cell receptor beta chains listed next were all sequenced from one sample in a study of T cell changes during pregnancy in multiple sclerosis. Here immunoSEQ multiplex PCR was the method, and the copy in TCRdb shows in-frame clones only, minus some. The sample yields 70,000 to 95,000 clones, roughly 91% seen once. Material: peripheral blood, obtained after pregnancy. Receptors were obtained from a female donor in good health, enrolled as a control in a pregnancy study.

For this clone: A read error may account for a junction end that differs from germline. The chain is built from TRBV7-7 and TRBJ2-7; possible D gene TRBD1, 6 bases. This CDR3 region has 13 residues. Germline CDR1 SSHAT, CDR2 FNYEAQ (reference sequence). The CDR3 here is CASSKGQSYEQYF. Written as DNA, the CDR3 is TGTGCTAGCAGCAAGGGACAATCCTACGAGCAGTACTTC.

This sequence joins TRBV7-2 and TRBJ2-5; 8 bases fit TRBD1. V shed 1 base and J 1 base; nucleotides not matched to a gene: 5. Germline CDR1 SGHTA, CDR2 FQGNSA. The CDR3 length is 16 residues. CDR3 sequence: CASSLGQTGAQETQYF. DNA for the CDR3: TGTGCCAGCAGCTTAGGGCAGACAGGGGCCCAAGAGACCCAGTACTTC.

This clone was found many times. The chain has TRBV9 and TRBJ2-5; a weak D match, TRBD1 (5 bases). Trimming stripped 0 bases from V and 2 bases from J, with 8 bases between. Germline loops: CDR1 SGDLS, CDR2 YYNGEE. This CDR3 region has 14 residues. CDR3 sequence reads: CASSVEGQQETQYF. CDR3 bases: TGTGCCAGCAGCGTAGAAGGACAACAAGAGACCCAGTACTTC.

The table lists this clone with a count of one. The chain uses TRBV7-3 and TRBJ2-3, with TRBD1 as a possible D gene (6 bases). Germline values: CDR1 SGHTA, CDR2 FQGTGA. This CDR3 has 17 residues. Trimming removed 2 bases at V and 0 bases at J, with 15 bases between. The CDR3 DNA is TGTGCCAGCAGCTTAGGGCAGGGGACCTCTAGCACAGATACGCAGTATTTT. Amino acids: CASSLGQGTSSTDTQYF.